Below, 30 T cell receptor beta chains from the same sample are listed, as sequenced in a study of regulatory T cells in long-lasting Graves disease. The time point is: newly diagnosed GD, antithyroid drugs for less than 3 months. PBMC RNA was the source of the TCR library. CDR3-region Arm-PCR and iRepertoire HTBI primers produced the TCR beta libraries. TCRdb fed the multiplex PCR reads into MiXCR, producing one record per CDR3 protein. The data show 400,000 to 650,000 distinct CDR3 sequences, roughly 16% seen once. These data were also reused for a study on T cells in Graves' hyperthyroidism and ophthalmopathy.

The sequences come from peripheral blood mononuclear cells (PBMCs), collected at new diagnosis, from a patient treated with antithyroid drugs. These receptors all come from a woman aged 35-65 years with Graves disease.

The chain couples TRBV4-1 to TRBJ1-2; the match to TRBD1 covers 8 bases. The CDR3 is 18 residues long. J gave up 4 bases and V 4 bases, and 17 bases lay outside the gene matches. Germline CDR1 MGHRA, CDR2 YSYEKL. CDR3 sequence (DNA): TGCGCCAGCAGCCCATCAAGATTGAGACAGGGGAAAGGCTATGGCTACACCTTC. Protein sequence: CASSPSRLRQGKGYGYTF.

This clonotype was seen a handful of times. This chain's CDR3 is CASSFPALSGANVLTF. The DNA of the CDR3 is TGTGCCAGCAGTTTCCCCGCCCTCTCTGGGGCCAACGTCCTGACTTTC. The chain employs TRBV12-3 or TRBV12-4 and TRBJ2-6; D unresolved. There are 16 residues in the CDR3. V was pared by 3 bases and J by 0 bases, with 9 bases between.

This clonotype has at least ten counts. The chain combines TRBV19 with TRBJ2-5, with a tentative D call TRBD2 (6 bases). This CDR3 is built from 16 residues. Germline CDR1 LNHDA, CDR2 SQIVND (reference sequence). Deletions cut 6 bases from V and 2 bases from J, with 19 bases between. The CDR3 DNA follows: TGTGCCAGTAGCGGGGGTTGGGGTTTTCGGCAAGAGACCCAGTACTTC. Protein sequence: CASSGGWGFRQETQYF.

This chain connects TRBV5-5 to TRBJ1-1, with TRBD1 matching 7 bases. Per the germline V gene, CDR1 is SGHKS and CDR2 is YYEKEE (reference sequence). The J segment lost 0 bases and the V segment lost 3 bases, leaving 11 bases of the junction unmatched. The CDR3 totals 17 residues. DNA for the CDR3: TGTGCCAGCAGCTCCGTAGACGGGACAGACTTGAACACTGAAGCTTTCTTT. This gives the protein CASSSVDGTDLNTEAFF.

In this sample, this clonotype turned up many times. The chain links TRBV28 to TRBJ2-7, with a weak D call TRBD2 (5 bases). This CDR3 has 14 amino acids. Trimming took 3 bases from V and 4 from J, leaving 13 bases between them. CDR1 is MDHEN, CDR2 SYDVKM, per germline. The CDR3: CASSFVIEGYEQYF. CDR3 bases: TGTGCCAGCAGTTTTGTGATAGAGGGATACGAGCAGTACTTC. Combining the CDR3 with reference TRBV28 and TRBJ2-7 gives the whole variable domain DVKVTQSSRYLVKRTGEKVFLECVQDMDHENMFWYRQDPGLGLRLIYFSYDVKMKEKGDIPEGYSVSREKKERFSLILESASTNQTSMYLCASSFVIEGYEQYFGPGTRLTVT.

This clonotype has only a few counts. A read error may be the cause here, since a much bigger clone is one base away. The chain recombines TRBV6-1 with TRBJ2-1, with TRBD2 matching over 14 bases. The V gene end was trimmed by 6 bases and the J gene end by 6 bases; junction bases not matched to a gene: 4. The germline CDR1 and CDR2 sequences are MNHNS and SASEGT. The CDR3 is made up of 15 amino acids. CDR3 amino acids: CASSYGLAGGNEQFF. Written as DNA, the CDR3 is TGTGCCAGCAGCTACGGACTAGCGGGGGGCAATGAGCAGTTCTTC.

This clonotype has just a few counts. The chain has TRBV6-1 and TRBJ2-2; possible D gene TRBD1, 6 bases. This CDR3 spans 16 amino acids. V was pared by 6 bases and J by 0 bases, with 14 bases between. Looked up from germline, CDR1 is MNHNS and CDR2 is SASEGT. CDR3 sequence (DNA): TGTGCCAGCAGCCGATACAGGGTAACGAACACCGGGGAGCTGTTTTTT. Translating gives CASSRYRVTNTGELFF.

This clonotype was recorded many times. The chain employs TRBV18 and TRBJ1-2, with D perhaps TRBD1 (5 bases). The ends were cut back, 6 bases at V and 6 bases at J, with 20 bases in the middle. The CDR3 is 15 residues long. CDR1 and CDR2 (germline): KGHSH, LQKENI. The CDR3 DNA is TGTGCCAGCTCCCCAATGCAGGGTTTTCAAAATGGCTACACCTTC. Encoded protein: CASSPMQGFQNGYTF.

There are many counts of this clonotype. DNA for the CDR3: TGCAGTGCTAGGGGGGCCAGGGAAAGGCAGACCCAGTACTTC. It specifies CSARGARERQTQYF. The genes are TRBV20-1 and TRBJ2-5; D might be TRBD1 (6 bases). There are 14 residues in the CDR3. Per germline, CDR1 DFQATT and CDR2 SNEGSKA (reference sequence). Trimming pared 3 bases from V and 6 bases from J, leaving 17 bases between.

This clonotype turned up a few times. This chain joins TRBV5-1 and TRBJ2-1, with 9 bases matching TRBD1. Unmatched junction bases numbered 11, after V lost 2 bases and J lost 5 bases. CDR3 length equals 17 residues. The germline V gene has CDR1 SGHRS and CDR2 YFSETQ. Written as DNA, the CDR3 is TGCGCCAGCAGCTTTCACTTGCCGGGACAGGGAGACAATGAGCAGTTCTTC. Residues: CASSFHLPGQGDNEQFF. The variable domain in full, completed from reference TRBV5-1 and TRBJ2-1, reads KAGVTQTPRYLIKTRGQQVTLSCSPISGHRSVSWYQQTPGQGLQFLFEYFSETQRNKGNFPGRFSGRQFSNSRSEMNVSTLELGDSALYLCASSFHLPGQGDNEQFFGPGTRLTVL.

This clonotype was counted between two and nine times. The genes are TRBV10-3 and TRBJ1-2; D remains ambiguous. Germline V CDR1 and CDR2: ENHRY, SYGVKD. This CDR3 has 16 residues. V lost 8 bases, J lost 3 bases, and 22 bases lay in between. The CDR3 loop reads CAIAAPLHPGDYGYTF. The CDR3 bases are TGTGCCATCGCAGCCCCTCTGCATCCTGGGGACTATGGCTACACCTTC.

This clonotype occurred many times. The chain uses TRBV6-1 and TRBJ2-1, with unresolved D. CDR3 size: 13 residues. Germline CDR1 and CDR2: MNHNS and SASEGT. CDR3 amino acids: CGDSGLQNNEQFF. DNA for the CDR3: TGTGGAGATTCCGGCCTACAAAACAATGAGCAGTTCTTC.

There are a few counts of this clonotype. This chain joins TRBV6-1 and TRBJ2-3; TRBD2 agrees at 13 bases. From germline, CDR1 is MNHNS and CDR2 SASEGT. The CDR3 is 15 amino acids. V shed 6 bases and J 7 bases; nucleotides not matched to a gene: 7. As DNA, the CDR3 is TGTGCCAGCAGCCGGACTAGCGGGGGTGGGTATACGCAGTATTTT. Residues: CASSRTSGGGYTQYF.

This clonotype occurred a few times. The chain combines TRBV7-6 with TRBJ1-2, with 7 bases that match TRBD1. With 3 bases clipped from V and 6 bases from J, the junction kept 1 base outside the gene matches. The CDR3 is 12 amino acids. CDR1 is SGHVS and CDR2 is FNYEAQ in the germline V gene. CDR3 in amino acids: CASSFRGDGYTF. The CDR3 nucleotides are TGTGCCAGCAGCTTCAGGGGGGATGGCTACACCTTC.

This clonotype was detected a few times. The V gene is TRBV6-1, the J gene TRBJ1-1, with D possibly matching TRBD1 (5 bases). Germline loops: CDR1 MNHNS, CDR2 SASEGT. Trimming shortened V by 5 bases and J by 1 base, and 20 bases separated the two germline ends. The CDR3 totals 17 residues. For the CDR3, the DNA is TGTGCCAGCAGTCCCCTCTGGGGCGCTCGGGGGAACACTGAAGCTTTCTTT. This translates into CASSPLWGARGNTEAFF.

Ten or more counts support this clonotype. V and J are TRBV20-1 and TRBJ1-2; D remains unclear. Germline-derived CDR1 and CDR2 are DFQATT and SNEGSKA (reference sequence). V lost 5 bases and J 4 bases, leaving 17 bases between the germline ends. This CDR3 has 14 residues. The CDR3 DNA sequence: TGCAGTGCTCGACTAAGGATCGGAGCCTATGGCTACACCTTC. It is translated as CSARLRIGAYGYTF.

Many counts were recorded for this clonotype. CDR3 DNA: TGTGCCAGCAGAGACAGTCCGGGACCCGTTTATGGCTACACCTTC. It codes for CASRDSPGPVYGYTF. This rearrangement joins TRBV2 to TRBJ1-2, with D possibly TRBD1 on 5 matching bases. CDR1 is SNHLY, CDR2 FYNNEI, per germline. V lost 6 bases, J lost 5 bases, and 19 bases lay in between. The length of the CDR3 is 15 residues.

This clonotype showed up many times. This sequence joins TRBV29-1 and TRBJ1-5, with 9 nucleotides matching TRBD1. The germline CDR1 and CDR2 sequences are SQVTM and ANQGSEA. This CDR3 has 13 amino acids. Trimming cost V 5 bases and J 6 bases; bases outside gene matches: 5. Written as DNA, the CDR3 is TGCAGCGTTCTGACAGGGGGGGGTCAGCCCCAGCATTTT. This sequence encodes CSVLTGGGQPQHF.

This clonotype was seen at least ten times. The chain links TRBV7-9 to TRBJ1-1, with D unclear. Germline CDR1 reads SEHNR; CDR2 reads FQNEAQ (reference sequence). Trimming removed 2 bases from V and 8 bases from J, with 6 bases in between. The CDR3 length is 11 residues. The CDR3: CASSLLKEAFF. CDR3 DNA: TGTGCCAGCAGCTTACTGAAAGAAGCTTTCTTT.

This clonotype was seen a few times. The rearrangement joins TRBV10-3 to TRBJ1-6, with D maybe TRBD1 (6 bases). CDR1 is ENHRY and CDR2 is SYGVKD in the germline V gene. V gave up 9 bases and J gave up 9 bases, with 18 bases separating them. There are 14 residues in the CDR3. The CDR3 is CAITDGGDGSPLHF. CDR3 bases: TGTGCCATAACCGACGGGGGCGATGGTTCACCCCTCCACTTT.

This clonotype was counted a few times. This sequence joins TRBV29-1 and TRBJ2-5; D unresolved. The V and J ends lost 6 bases and 5 bases respectively, with 10 bases between them. This CDR3 comprises 11 residues. CDR1 is SQVTM and CDR2 is ANQGSEA in the germline V gene. CDR3 nucleotides: TGCAGCGTGGCCGAATTTGAGACCCAGTACTTC. The encoded protein is CSVAEFETQYF.

The table lists this clonotype with many counts. CDR3 DNA sequence: TGTGCCAGCAGACCCGGGACAGGTTTGTACGAGCAGTACTTC. The encoded protein is CASRPGTGLYEQYF. The V call is TRBV2, the J call TRBJ2-7; 8 bases are shared with TRBD1. This CDR3 is built from 14 residues. CDR1 is SNHLY and CDR2 is FYNNEI in the germline V gene. J lost 4 bases, V lost 6 bases, and 8 bases had no gene match.

This clonotype was seen at least ten times. The chain recombines TRBV28 with TRBJ2-1; TRBD1 agrees at 9 bases. Looked up from germline, CDR1 is MDHEN and CDR2 is SYDVKM. The V and J ends lost 5 bases and 6 bases, in that order; junction bases with no gene match: 14. The CDR3 is made up of 17 amino acids. CDR3 DNA: TGTGCCAGCAGTCCCCGGCTACACAGGGGGCTGACCAATGAGCAGTTCTTC. This gives the protein CASSPRLHRGLTNEQFF.

The chain uses TRBV4-1 and TRBJ1-3; D is undetermined. CDR3 size: 15 residues. Germline assignment: CDR1 MGHRA and CDR2 YSYEKL. Trimming removed 0 bases at V and 2 bases at J, with 8 bases between. The CDR3 nucleotides read TGCGCCAGCAGCCAAGATGCGGAAACTGGAAACACCATATATTTT. This translates into CASSQDAETGNTIYF.

There are a few counts of this clonotype. V is TRBV29-1 and J is TRBJ2-3; a weak D match, TRBD2 (7 bases). The CDR3 runs to 14 residues. Germline V CDR1 and CDR2: SQVTM, ANQGSEA. V was pared by 3 bases and J by 2 bases, with 12 bases between. This chain's CDR3 is CSVDRGANTDTQYF. For the CDR3, the DNA is TGCAGCGTTGACCGGGGGGCCAACACAGATACGCAGTATTTT.

This clonotype showed up many times. This sequence joins TRBV5-1 and TRBJ2-3, with 9 bases aligning to TRBD2. Germline CDR1 is SGHRS and CDR2 is YFSETQ. The CDR3 totals 16 residues. The ends lost 0 bases at V and 6 bases at J; junction bases unmatched: 8. CDR3 coding DNA: TGCGCCAGCAGCTTGGGGAGCGGGGGGACGTCGGATACGCAGTATTTT. Its protein product is CASSLGSGGTSDTQYF.

The J gene is TRBJ1-1, the V gene TRBV18; weak D call: TRBD1 (6 bases). The CDR3 is made up of 15 amino acids. Germline V lookup: CDR1 KGHSH, CDR2 LQKENI. Trimming took off 3 bases at V and 2 bases at J, with 13 bases between the two ends. The CDR3 loop reads CASSPNMGHNTEAFF. The CDR3 DNA sequence: TGTGCCAGCTCACCCAATATGGGACATAACACTGAAGCTTTCTTT.

Many counts were recorded for this clonotype. The rearrangement joins TRBV12-3 or TRBV12-4 to TRBJ1-2; D gene unclear. CDR3 length equals 12 residues. The V and J ends lost 8 bases and 0 bases respectively, with 7 bases between them. As DNA, the CDR3 is TGTGCCAGCCCCCCGCCTAACTATGGCTACACCTTC. Translated: CASPPPNYGYTF.

The chain couples TRBV20-1 to TRBJ2-3; D possibly corresponds to TRBD2 (6 bases). Trimming pared 1 base from V and 2 bases from J, leaving 10 bases between. The germline V gene has CDR1 DFQATT and CDR2 SNEGSKA (reference sequence). This CDR3 has 14 residues. Written as DNA, the CDR3 is TGCAGTGCTAGAGTCCAGCGGGCCACAGATACGCAGTATTTT. It encodes CSARVQRATDTQYF.

This clonotype was observed many times. The chain is built from TRBV6-1 and TRBJ1-1; weak D call: TRBD1 (6 bases). The V gene lost 7 bases and the J gene lost 0 bases, with 18 bases spanning the gap. The germline CDR1 and CDR2 sequences are MNHNS and SASEGT. The CDR3 runs 16 residues. In DNA form, the CDR3 reads TGTGCCAGCACCCCCCCGGGGGCAGGAATGAACACTGAAGCTTTCTTT. It specifies CASTPPGAGMNTEAFF.